Below, 19 T cell receptor beta chains from the same sample are listed, as sequenced in a study of blood T cell repertoires in COVID-19. The repertoire was sequenced with immunoSEQ multiplex PCR; TCRdb's copy has only in-frame clones and lacks some. The sample comprises roughly 250,000 clones, 84% of which are singletons, and 7.5% to 9% rests with the top ten. Sequencing was done on a sample of peripheral blood. These receptors originate from a human donor in a cohort sampled during active COVID-19.

As regards this clone: Relative to the germline gene, one junction end is altered; a read error may explain this. The chain recombines TRBV7-7 with TRBJ2-5; 12 bases match TRBD1. Germline assignment: CDR1 SSHAT and CDR2 FNYEAQ (reference sequence). The CDR3 contains 15 residues. The CDR3 spells CASSQGTGGQETQYF. The DNA for the CDR3 is TGTGCTAGCAGCCAGGGGACAGGGGGCCAGGAGACCCAGTACTTC. The variable domain in full, with the rest retrieved from reference TRBV7-7 and TRBJ2-5, is GAGVSQSPRYKVTKRGQDVTLRCDPISSHATLYWYQQALGQGPEFLTYFNYEAQPDKSGLPSDRFSAERPEGSISTLTIQRTEQRDSAMYRCASSQGTGGQETQYFGPGTRLLVL.

The chain has TRBV6-5 and TRBJ2-7; TRBD2 matches at 9 bases. CDR1 is MNHEY and CDR2 is SVGAGI in the germline V gene. The V gene end was trimmed by 0 bases and the J gene end by 5 bases; junction bases not matched to a gene: 5. CDR3 length: 15 residues. CDR3 nucleotides: TGTGCCAGCAGTTACTCGGGCGGGAGGGCCAACGAGCAGTACTTC. Its translation is CASSYSGGRANEQYF.

The chain is built from TRBV3-1 (or the pseudogene TRBV3-2) and TRBJ2-5; TRBD2 agrees at 7 bases. The CDR3 spans 16 residues. V shed 5 bases and J 4 bases; nucleotides not matched to a gene: 13. Germline V gives CDR1 LGHDT, CDR2 YNNKEL (reference sequence). In DNA form, the CDR3 reads TGTGCCAGCAGCTCCCGGCGACTAGCTCTGGGAGAGACCCAGTACTTC. Translating gives CASSSRRLALGETQYF.

The J gene is TRBJ2-3, the V gene TRBV7-9; tentative D call: TRBD2 (7 bases). The germline V gene encodes CDR1 SEHNR and CDR2 FQNEAQ (reference sequence). V was cut by 3 bases and J by 3 bases, with 16 bases left in between. CDR3 length: 16 amino acids. The CDR3 spells CASSFSRGGRTDTQYF. The CDR3 region has the DNA TGTGCCAGCAGCTTTTCGAGGGGGGGCCGGACAGATACGCAGTATTTT.

The chain uses TRBV6-4 and TRBJ2-1; 15 bases align to TRBD2. The CDR3 sequence is 15 residues long. Germline V gene data show CDR1 as MRHNA and CDR2 as SNTAGT. J gave up 6 bases and V 4 bases, and 1 base lay outside the gene matches. The DNA of the CDR3 is TGTGCCAGCAGTGGGACTAGCGGGGGGGCCAATGAGCAGTTCTTC. Its translation is CASSGTSGGANEQFF.

This clone occurred once. V gene TRBV28 combines with J gene TRBJ2-3; D not resolved. The CDR3 runs 15 residues. V lost 8 bases, J lost 1 base, and 16 bases lay in between. Germline V gives CDR1 MDHEN, CDR2 SYDVKM. CDR3 bases: TGTGCCAGCCACCCCGACGGGTTACGCACAGATACGCAGTATTTT. It yields the protein CASHPDGLRTDTQYF.

The gene calls are TRBV2 and TRBJ1-1, with a possible D match to TRBD1 (6 bases). Germline V gives CDR1 SNHLY, CDR2 FYNNEI. This CDR3 is 13 amino acids long. Trimming left V 6 bases short and J 0 bases short, with 8 bases between. The CDR3 here is CASRRTVNTEAFF. For the CDR3, the DNA is TGTGCCAGCAGGAGGACAGTGAACACTGAAGCTTTCTTT.

This chain joins TRBV5-6 and TRBJ2-1, with 10 bases identical to TRBD2. V lost 0 bases and J lost 4; bases outside the gene matches: 4. From germline, CDR1 is SGHDT and CDR2 YYEEEE. The CDR3 is 16 amino acids. The CDR3 DNA sequence: TGTGCCAGCAGCTTGGGGGGACTAGCGCCTTACAATGAGCAGTTCTTC. Translating it yields CASSLGGLAPYNEQFF.

V gene TRBV19 combines with J gene TRBJ2-5; no reliable D call. The CDR3 length is 14 residues. The germline V and J ends were trimmed by 2 bases and 0 bases, with 7 bases remaining between them. From germline, CDR1 is LNHDA and CDR2 SQIVND (reference sequence). CDR3 sequence (DNA): TGTGCCAGTAGTATAATCCTGTACCAAGAGACCCAGTACTTC. It specifies CASSIILYQETQYF.

In its sample, this clone was seen once. The gene calls are TRBV19 and TRBJ1-2; 7 bases fit TRBD1. Germline assignment: CDR1 LNHDA and CDR2 SQIVND (reference sequence). CDR3 length: 13 amino acids. The V and J ends lost 5 bases and 2 bases, in that order; junction bases with no gene match: 2. The CDR3 sequence is CASSPQGNYGYTF. The CDR3 region has the DNA TGTGCCAGTAGTCCACAGGGGAACTATGGCTACACCTTC.

The J gene is TRBJ1-6, the V gene TRBV7-6; possible D gene TRBD1, 5 bases. CDR1 and CDR2 (germline): SGHVS, FNYEAQ. V lost 4 bases and J lost 4, with 14 bases in between. The CDR3 contains 16 residues. The CDR3 loop reads CASSSQGNGYNSPLHF. In DNA form, the CDR3 reads TGTGCCAGCAGCTCGCAGGGTAATGGGTATAATTCACCCCTCCACTTT. The whole variable domain, filled in from reference TRBV7-6 and TRBJ1-6, reads GAGVSQSPRYKVTKRGQDVALRCDPISGHVSLYWYRQALGQGPEFLTYFNYEAQQDKSGLPNDRFSAERPEGSISTLTIQRTEQRDSAMYRCASSSQGNGYNSPLHFGNGTRLTVT.

This rearrangement joins TRBV11-3 to TRBJ2-1; TRBD2 aligns across 8 bases. The CDR3 covers 14 residues. The V gene end was trimmed by 0 bases and the J gene end by 8 bases; junction bases not matched to a gene: 3. Looked up from germline, CDR1 is SGHNT and CDR2 is YENEEA. CDR3: CASSLDGGADEQFF. The CDR3, as DNA: TGTGCCAGCAGCTTAGACGGGGGGGCCGATGAGCAGTTCTTC.

This clone was detected only once. In DNA form, the CDR3 reads TGCGCCAGCAGCTCTGAGATGAACACTGAAGCTTTCTTT. Translating gives CASSSEMNTEAFF. The chain links TRBV5-1 to TRBJ1-1; D is unclear. Germline V gene lookup returns CDR1 SGHRS and CDR2 YFSETQ. The CDR3 runs to 13 residues. The V and J ends lost 3 bases and 0 bases respectively, with 6 bases between them.

The rearrangement uses TRBV29-1 and TRBJ1-1, with D possibly matching TRBD1 (6 bases). Looked up from germline, CDR1 is SQVTM and CDR2 is ANQGSEA. Deletions cut 3 bases from V and 4 bases from J, with 9 bases between. This CDR3 region has 12 residues. CDR3 in amino acids: CSVESGATEAFF. In nucleotides, the CDR3 is TGCAGCGTTGAGTCAGGGGCCACTGAAGCTTTCTTT.

The CDR3 sequence: CASSWTSGSTDTQYF. The CDR3 coding sequence is TGTGCCAGCAGTTGGACTAGCGGGAGCACAGATACGCAGTATTTT. The chain carries TRBV9 and TRBJ2-3; 11 nucleotides agree with TRBD2. The CDR3 is made up of 15 amino acids. CDR1 SGDLS and CDR2 YYNGEE come from the germline V gene. With V trimmed by 5 bases and J by 0 bases, 2 bases remained unmatched.

The chain uses TRBV6-5 and TRBJ1-1; D gene uncertain. Germline-derived CDR1 and CDR2 are MNHEY and SVGAGI. With 6 bases removed from V and 1 base from J, the gap between germline ends came to 9 bases. The CDR3 is made up of 13 amino acids. The CDR3 DNA reads TGTGCCAGCAGGCGACTCCAGAACACTGAAGCTTTCTTT. Residues: CASRRLQNTEAFF.

The V gene is TRBV10-3, the J gene TRBJ2-2, with 7 nucleotides matching TRBD1. The germline V gene encodes CDR1 ENHRY and CDR2 SYGVKD. Trimming took 4 bases from V and 5 from J; bases not matched to a gene: 7. This CDR3 spans 15 amino acids. CDR3 sequence reads: CAISVRDSLTGELFF. The DNA for the CDR3 is TGTGCCATCAGTGTCCGGGACAGTTTAACCGGGGAGCTGTTTTTT.

This chain joins TRBV5-1 and TRBJ1-4, with D unclear. V dropped 5 bases and J dropped 3 bases, with 11 bases sitting between them. From germline, CDR1 is SGHRS and CDR2 YFSETQ. CDR3 size: 14 residues. The chain's CDR3 is CASSSSVPNEKLFF. In DNA, the CDR3 is TGCGCCAGCAGTTCCTCAGTCCCTAATGAAAAACTGTTTTTT.

The chain employs TRBV7-2 and TRBJ1-1; 7 bases match TRBD1. From germline, CDR1 is SGHTA and CDR2 FQGNSA. The CDR3 totals 13 residues. With 5 bases clipped from V and 4 bases from J, the junction kept 4 bases outside the gene matches. CDR3 nucleotide sequence: TGTGCCAGCAGCAGACAGGGTACCACTGAAGCTTTCTTT. Translated, it gives CASSRQGTTEAFF.